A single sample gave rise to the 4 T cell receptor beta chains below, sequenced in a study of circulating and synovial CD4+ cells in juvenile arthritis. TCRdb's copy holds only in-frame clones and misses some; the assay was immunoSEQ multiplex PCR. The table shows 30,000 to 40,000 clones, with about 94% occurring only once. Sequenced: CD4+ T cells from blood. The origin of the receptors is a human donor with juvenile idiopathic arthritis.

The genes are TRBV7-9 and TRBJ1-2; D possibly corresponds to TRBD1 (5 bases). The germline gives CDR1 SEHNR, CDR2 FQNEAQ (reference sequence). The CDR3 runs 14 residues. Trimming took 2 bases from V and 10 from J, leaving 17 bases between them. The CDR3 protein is CASSLIQGTPAYTF. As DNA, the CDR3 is TGTGCCAGCAGCTTAATCCAGGGAACGCCTGCCTACACCTTC.

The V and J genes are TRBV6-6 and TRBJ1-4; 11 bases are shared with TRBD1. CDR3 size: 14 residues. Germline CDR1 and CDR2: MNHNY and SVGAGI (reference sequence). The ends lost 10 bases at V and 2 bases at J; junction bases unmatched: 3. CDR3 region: CAIGQGATNEKLFF. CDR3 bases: TGTGCCATTGGACAGGGGGCTACTAATGAAAAACTGTTTTTT.

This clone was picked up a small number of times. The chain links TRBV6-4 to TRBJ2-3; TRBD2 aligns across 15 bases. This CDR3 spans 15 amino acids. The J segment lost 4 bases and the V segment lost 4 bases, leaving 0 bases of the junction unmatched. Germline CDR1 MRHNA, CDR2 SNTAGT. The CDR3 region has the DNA TGTGCCAGCAGTGGGACTAGCGGGGGGGCAGATACGCAGTATTTT. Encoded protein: CASSGTSGGADTQYF.

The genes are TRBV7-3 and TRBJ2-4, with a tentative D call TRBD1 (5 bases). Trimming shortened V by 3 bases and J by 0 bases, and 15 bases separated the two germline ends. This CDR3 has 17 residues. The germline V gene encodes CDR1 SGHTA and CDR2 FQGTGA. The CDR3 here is CASSFSTARKAKNIQYF. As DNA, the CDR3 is TGTGCCAGCAGCTTCTCGACAGCCCGTAAAGCCAAAAACATTCAGTACTTC.